This T cell receptor beta chain is from a study of tumor-infiltrating lymphocytes in primary liver carcinoma. The overall study: The five patients, who were men and women, ranged in age from 30 to 69 years. Study-wide findings and caveats: When set against blood, tumors had a significantly higher top-250-clone fraction (p = 0.039).

V dropped 8 bases and J dropped 6 bases, with 23 bases sitting between them. This CDR3 is built from 14 residues. Germline CDR1 and CDR2: SQVTM and ANQGSEA. Synthesis of TCR beta cDNA was carried out from around 540 ng total RNA with a constant-region primer. It was through three nested multiplex PCR rounds of slightly modified ARM-PCR that TCR beta libraries arose. Rounds one and two of PCR, each of about 10 cycles, were primed with TRBV1-TRBV30 forward primers and a C-beta reverse primer. Via MiXCR, TCRdb re-called the multiplex PCR reads, giving one row per CDR3 protein. This table has about 120,000 distinct CDR3 sequences, nearly 70% appearing once. Worth noting for this clonotype: Its antigen is as yet unknown.

Co-extracted RNA and DNA came from roughly 20-30 mg of unsorted bulk tissue. None of the patients had received treatment, and all had chronic HBV infection. The clonotype comes from a woman aged 60 to 75 with primary liver carcinoma and hepatitis B virus infection. The rearrangement uses TRBV29-1 and TRBJ2-7; tentative D call: TRBD2 (6 bases). Input material: tumor-adjacent normal liver tissue. CDR3 residues: CSLGSLGGPLEQYF. The CDR3 DNA follows: TGCAGCCTTGGATCGCTCGGGGGTCCACTCGAGCAGTACTTC.